The next 22 T cell receptor beta chains were all read from a single sample in a study of long-term antiretroviral therapy in people with HIV. The run of the v3.0 immunoSEQ assay was at survey level. Some clones are missing from TCRdb's copy, which holds only in-frame ones; the method was immunoSEQ multiplex PCR. The table has 35,000 to 50,000 clones, about nine tenths seen once. The specimen comprised unsorted PBMCs, sampled 0.1 years before starting antiretroviral therapy. The receptors were sampled from a woman aged 45-59 years with HIV.

This clone occurred once. The V gene is TRBV30, the J gene TRBJ2-2; tentative D call: TRBD2 (5 bases). The germline V and J ends were trimmed by 4 bases and 1 base, with 10 bases remaining between them. The CDR3 is made up of 14 amino acids. Per the germline V gene, CDR1 is GTSNPN and CDR2 is SVGIG (reference sequence). CDR3 bases: TGTGCCTGGAACAGAGGGAGGAACACCGGGGAGCTGTTTTTT. Protein: CAWNRGRNTGELFF.

The chain uses TRBV5-1 and TRBJ1-6; 7 bases are shared with TRBD1. The CDR3 length is 13 residues. Germline lookup yields CDR1 SGHRS and CDR2 YFSETQ. V gave up 5 bases and J gave up 10 bases; unmatched junction bases: 6. CDR3 DNA sequence: TGCGCCAGCAGAGGGACAGATGAATCACCCCTCCACTTT. Encoded protein: CASRGTDESPLHF.

V gene TRBV5-6 combines with J gene TRBJ2-3, with D uncertain. From germline, CDR1 is SGHDT and CDR2 YYEEEE. This CDR3 region has 13 residues. Trimming cost V 2 bases and J 2 bases, with 6 bases left between them. The CDR3 nucleotides are TGTGCCAGCAGCTTCGTGGCCACAGATACGCAGTATTTT. Its translation is CASSFVATDTQYF. Variable domain in full (rest from reference TRBV5-6 and TRBJ2-3): DAGVTQSPTHLIKTRGQQVTLRCSPKSGHDTVSWYQQALGQGPQFIFQYYEEEERQRGNFPDRFSGHQFPNYSSELNVNALLLGDSALYLCASSFVATDTQYFGPGTRLTVL.

The chain employs TRBV11-3 and TRBJ2-1; the D is unclear. Germline CDR1 and CDR2: SGHNT and YENEEA. This CDR3 region has 14 residues. The V and J ends lost 1 base and 4 bases respectively, with 8 bases between them. The CDR3 bases are TGTGCCAGCAGCTTAGGGCAGCCTTACAATGAGCAGTTCTTC. This sequence encodes CASSLGQPYNEQFF. Supplemented by reference TRBV11-3 and TRBJ2-1, the full variable domain reads EAGVVQSPRYKIIEKKQPVAFWCNPISGHNTLYWYLQNLGQGPELLIRYENEEAVDDSQLPKDRFSAERLKGVDSTLKIQPAELGDSAVYLCASSLGQPYNEQFFGPGTRLTVL.

In its sample, this clone was seen a few times. The chain joins TRBV6-1 to TRBJ1-1, with TRBD1 matching over 9 bases. Trimming cost V 3 bases and J 2 bases; bases outside gene matches: 16. The CDR3 sequence is 19 residues long. Germline values: CDR1 MNHNS, CDR2 SASEGT. The CDR3 loop reads CASSDGGLDRGWRNTEAFF. The CDR3 DNA follows: TGTGCCAGCAGTGACGGGGGGCTGGACAGGGGCTGGAGAAACACTGAAGCTTTCTTT.

The chain carries TRBV4-1 and TRBJ2-7, with D unclear. V was pared by 0 bases and J by 3 bases, with 12 bases between. CDR3 length equals 15 residues. Germline V gene lookup returns CDR1 MGHRA and CDR2 YSYEKL. The CDR3 nucleotides read TGCGCCAGCAGCCAAGAGGGCAGAGAAATCTACGAGCAGTACTTC. Protein: CASSQEGREIYEQYF.

The chain links TRBV7-9 to TRBJ2-2, with D unresolved. From germline, CDR1 is SEHNR and CDR2 FQNEAQ (reference sequence). The V and J ends lost 5 bases and 8 bases respectively, with 9 bases between them. This CDR3 is 12 amino acids long. The CDR3 reads CASSLPVGELFF. For the CDR3, the DNA is TGTGCCAGCAGCCTCCCGGTAGGGGAGCTGTTTTTT.

This chain links TRBV6-1 with TRBJ2-3, with D perhaps TRBD2 (6 bases). Germline V lookup: CDR1 MNHNS, CDR2 SASEGT. This CDR3 region has 14 residues. With 8 bases removed from V and 5 bases from J, the gap between germline ends came to 17 bases. The CDR3 sequence is CASQWEARLDTQYF. CDR3 nucleotide sequence: TGTGCCAGCCAGTGGGAGGCTCGGCTAGATACGCAGTATTTT.

The CDR3 reads CAWSPEGNQPQHF. The CDR3 coding sequence is TGTGCCTGGAGTCCGGAAGGCAATCAGCCCCAGCATTTT. The genes are TRBV30 and TRBJ1-5, with no clear D. The CDR3 spans 13 residues. Germline values: CDR1 GTSNPN, CDR2 SVGIG (reference sequence). V was shortened by 2 bases and J by 2 bases, with 7 bases between the two germline ends.

The chain recombines TRBV7-6 with TRBJ1-3, with D unclear. CDR1 is SGHVS and CDR2 is FNYEAQ in the germline V gene. Trimming took off 5 bases at V and 1 base at J, with 18 bases between the two ends. There are 17 residues in the CDR3. The CDR3 region has the DNA TGTGCCAGCAGCGCGAAAAAAGATCGCCCATCTGGAAACACCATATATTTT. This translates into CASSAKKDRPSGNTIYF.

This rearrangement joins TRBV5-1 to TRBJ2-1, with D tentatively TRBD2 (6 bases). There are 15 residues in the CDR3. Trimming removed 2 bases from V and 6 bases from J, with 15 bases in between. Germline V lookup: CDR1 SGHRS, CDR2 YFSETQ. DNA of the CDR3: TGCGCCAGCAGCTTTACTAGCTTTGGGGGCAATGAGCAGTTCTTC. Amino acid sequence: CASSFTSFGGNEQFF.

The chain is built from TRBV7-3 and TRBJ1-2; possible D gene TRBD1, 5 bases. The CDR3 has 16 amino acids. Germline V gene lookup returns CDR1 SGHTA and CDR2 FQGTGA. V shed 2 bases and J shed 0 bases, with 13 bases lying between them. DNA for the CDR3: TGTGCCAGCAGCTTATATGCAGGGAGTACTAACTATGGCTACACCTTC. Amino acid sequence: CASSLYAGSTNYGYTF.

The chain joins TRBV19 to TRBJ1-3; D unresolved. The CDR3 totals 14 residues. Deletions cut 0 bases from V and 4 bases from J, with 7 bases between. CDR1 is LNHDA and CDR2 is SQIVND in the germline V gene (reference sequence). CDR3 sequence: CASSIEVTGNTIYF. The CDR3 nucleotides are TGTGCCAGTAGTATAGAAGTAACGGGAAACACCATATATTTT.

The CDR3 spells CASSLATGGSGYTF. CDR3 nucleotide sequence: TGTGCCAGCAGCTTAGCAACAGGGGGCTCTGGCTACACCTTC. This chain uses TRBV11-2 with TRBJ1-2, with 9 positions matching TRBD1. Unmatched junction bases numbered 4, after V lost 1 base and J lost 7 bases. Germline V gene sequence: CDR1 SGHAT, CDR2 FQNNGV. The CDR3 consists of 14 residues. The complete variable domain, with remaining parts taken from reference TRBV11-2 and TRBJ1-2, reads EAGVAQSPRYKIIEKRQSVAFWCNPISGHATLYWYQQILGQGPKLLIQFQNNGVVDDSQLPKDRFSAERLKGVDSTLKIQPAKLEDSAVYLCASSLATGGSGYTFGSGTRLTVV.

The chain employs TRBV4-1 and TRBJ1-4; no firm D call. Trimming shortened V by 3 bases and J by 8 bases, and 16 bases separated the two germline ends. Looked up from germline, CDR1 is MGHRA and CDR2 is YSYEKL. The CDR3 length is 15 residues. For the CDR3, the DNA is TGCGCCAGCAGCCAGGGTTGGGCAGGCGGAGAAAAACTGTTTTTT. Protein sequence: CASSQGWAGGEKLFF.

The chain recombines TRBV5-1 with TRBJ1-1; no clear D gene. Trimming shortened V by 4 bases and J by 1 base, and 8 bases separated the two germline ends. CDR1 is SGHRS and CDR2 is YFSETQ in the germline V gene. The CDR3 loop spans 13 amino acids. CDR3 loop: CASSLPPNTEAFF. The DNA for the CDR3 is TGCGCCAGCAGCCTCCCTCCGAACACTGAAGCTTTCTTT.

V usage is TRBV7-2 and J usage is TRBJ2-4, with 10 bases aligning to TRBD2. Unmatched junction bases numbered 11, after V lost 6 bases and J lost 6 bases. From germline, CDR1 is SGHTA and CDR2 FQGNSA. This CDR3 is built from 16 residues. The CDR3 DNA sequence: TGTGCCAGCAGTTTCTCAAGCGGGGGGGGAGGAAACATTCAGTACTTC. Residues: CASSFSSGGGGNIQYF.

To note about this clone: Distinct nucleotide sequences in the sample also encode this CDR3. The V gene is TRBV7-2, the J gene TRBJ1-2; no definite D call. Germline-derived CDR1 and CDR2 are SGHTA and FQGNSA. The V gene lost 0 bases and the J gene lost 2 bases, with 4 bases spanning the gap. The CDR3 loop spans 13 amino acids. The CDR3 bases are TGTGCCAGCAGCTTAGCGGGGAACTATGGCTACACCTTC. Translated, it gives CASSLAGNYGYTF. The full variable domain, rest sourced from reference TRBV7-2 and TRBJ1-2, is GAGVSQSPSNKVTEKGKDVELRCDPISGHTALYWYRQSLGQGLEFLIYFQGNSAPDKSGLPSDRFSAERTGGSVSTLTIQRTQQEDSAVYLCASSLAGNYGYTFGSGTRLTVV.

The genes are TRBV11-2 and TRBJ2-7; perhaps TRBD1 as D (5 bases). Germline lookup yields CDR1 SGHAT and CDR2 FQNNGV. The CDR3 has 15 residues. V lost 4 bases and J 2 bases, leaving 15 bases between the germline ends. The CDR3 nucleotides are TGTGCCAGCAGCTCGCTAAACAGGTCGACCTACGAGCAGTACTTC. Translated, it gives CASSSLNRSTYEQYF.

By frequency in the sample, this clone is medium-sized. The chain links TRBV19 to TRBJ1-4; TRBD1 aligns across 7 bases. CDR1 and CDR2 from the germline V gene are LNHDA and SQIVND (reference sequence). This CDR3 has 19 amino acids. The J segment lost 0 bases and the V segment lost 5 bases, leaving 15 bases of the junction unmatched. CDR3 residues: CASSPRPGTVVATNEKLFF. For the CDR3, the DNA is TGTGCCAGTAGTCCACGTCCCGGGACAGTCGTTGCAACTAATGAAAAACTGTTTTTT.

Comment on this clone: At one boundary the junction diverges from the germline segment, which might be a read error. The gene calls are TRBV5-1 and TRBJ2-3; a possible D gene is TRBD2 (5 bases). The CDR3 consists of 15 residues. The germline CDR1 and CDR2 sequences are SGHRS and YFSETQ. The DNA for the CDR3 is TGCGCCAGCAGCTTTGACGGGATTAGCACTGATACGCAGTATTTT. This encodes CASSFDGISTDTQYF.

This chain links TRBV2 with TRBJ1-5, with D perhaps matching TRBD1 (5 bases). Germline loops: CDR1 SNHLY, CDR2 FYNNEI. V lost 4 bases and J lost 4, with 14 bases in between. This CDR3 spans 15 amino acids. The CDR3 loop is CASSAQGGRNQPQHF. The CDR3 nucleotides read TGTGCCAGCAGTGCGCAGGGAGGTAGGAATCAGCCCCAGCATTTT.